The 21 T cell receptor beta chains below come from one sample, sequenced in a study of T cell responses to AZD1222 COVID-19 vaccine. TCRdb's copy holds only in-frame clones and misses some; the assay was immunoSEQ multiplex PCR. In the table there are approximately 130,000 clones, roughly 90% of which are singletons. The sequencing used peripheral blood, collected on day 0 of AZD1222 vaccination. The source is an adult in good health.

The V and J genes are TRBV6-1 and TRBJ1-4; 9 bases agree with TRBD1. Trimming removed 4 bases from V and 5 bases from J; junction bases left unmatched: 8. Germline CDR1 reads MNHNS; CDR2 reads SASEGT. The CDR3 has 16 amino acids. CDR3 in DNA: TGTGCCAGCAGTGCAACGACAGGGGGTATCAATGAAAAACTGTTTTTT. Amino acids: CASSATTGGINEKLFF.

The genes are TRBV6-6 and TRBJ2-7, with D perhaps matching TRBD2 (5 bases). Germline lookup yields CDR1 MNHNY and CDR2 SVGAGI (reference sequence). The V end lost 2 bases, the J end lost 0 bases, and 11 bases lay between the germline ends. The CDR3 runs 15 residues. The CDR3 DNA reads TGTGCCAGCAGTTACGAAAGTACTAGCTCCTACGAGCAGTACTTC. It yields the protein CASSYESTSSYEQYF.

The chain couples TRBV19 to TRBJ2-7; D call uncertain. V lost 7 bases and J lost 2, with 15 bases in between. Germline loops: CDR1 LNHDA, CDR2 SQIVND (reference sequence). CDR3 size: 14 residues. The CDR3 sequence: CASTPLWRTYEQYF. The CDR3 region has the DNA TGTGCCAGTACCCCCCTATGGAGAACCTACGAGCAGTACTTC.

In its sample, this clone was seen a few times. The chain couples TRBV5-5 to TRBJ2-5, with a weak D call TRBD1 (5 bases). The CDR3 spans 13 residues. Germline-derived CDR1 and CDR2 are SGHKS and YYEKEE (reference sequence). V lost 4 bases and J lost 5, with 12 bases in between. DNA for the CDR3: TGTGCCAGCAGCAGCAGGGTGAGGGAGACCCAGTACTTC. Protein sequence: CASSSRVRETQYF.

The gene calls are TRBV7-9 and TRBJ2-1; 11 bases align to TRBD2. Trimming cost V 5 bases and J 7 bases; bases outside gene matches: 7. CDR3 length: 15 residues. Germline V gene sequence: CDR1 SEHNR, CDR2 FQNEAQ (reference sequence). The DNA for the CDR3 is TGTGCCAGCAGCGCCTCAGGGACTAGCGGAAATGAGCAGTTCTTC. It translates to CASSASGTSGNEQFF.

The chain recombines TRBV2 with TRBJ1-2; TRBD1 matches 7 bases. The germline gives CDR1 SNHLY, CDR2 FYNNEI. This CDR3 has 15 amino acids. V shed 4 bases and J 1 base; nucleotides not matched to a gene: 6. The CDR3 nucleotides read TGTGCCAGCAGTGTCAGGGGGAGGTTTAACTATGGCTACACCTTC. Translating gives CASSVRGRFNYGYTF.

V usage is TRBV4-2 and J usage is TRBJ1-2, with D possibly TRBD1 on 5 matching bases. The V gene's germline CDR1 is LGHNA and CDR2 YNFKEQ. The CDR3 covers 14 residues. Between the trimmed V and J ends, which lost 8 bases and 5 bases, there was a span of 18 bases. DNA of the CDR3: TGTGCCAGCCGACGAAGAACCGGGGGATATGGCTACACCTTC. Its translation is CASRRRTGGYGYTF.

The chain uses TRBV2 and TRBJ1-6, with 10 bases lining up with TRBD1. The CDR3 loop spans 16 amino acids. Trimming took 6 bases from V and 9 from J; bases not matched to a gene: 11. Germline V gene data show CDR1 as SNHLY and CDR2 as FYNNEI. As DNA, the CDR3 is TGTGCCAGCAGCCAGGACAGGGGGGGTTTCGGTTCACCCCTCCACTTT. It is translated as CASSQDRGGFGSPLHF.

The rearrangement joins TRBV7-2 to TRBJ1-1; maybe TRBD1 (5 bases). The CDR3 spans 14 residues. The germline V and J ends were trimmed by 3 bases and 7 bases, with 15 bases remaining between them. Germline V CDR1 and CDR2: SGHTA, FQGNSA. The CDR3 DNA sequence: TGTGCCAGCAGCTTCTCCGGGACTACGTATGAAGCTTTCTTT. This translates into CASSFSGTTYEAFF.

DNA of the CDR3: TGTGCCAGCAGCTTGAGGAGGTTTCGGTACGAGCAGTACTTC. It yields the protein CASSLRRFRYEQYF. The V call is TRBV5-6, the J call TRBJ2-7; TRBD2 is a possible D gene (5 bases). Germline CDR1 is SGHDT and CDR2 is YYEEEE. The CDR3 length is 14 residues. V lost 1 base and J 4 bases, leaving 12 bases between the germline ends.

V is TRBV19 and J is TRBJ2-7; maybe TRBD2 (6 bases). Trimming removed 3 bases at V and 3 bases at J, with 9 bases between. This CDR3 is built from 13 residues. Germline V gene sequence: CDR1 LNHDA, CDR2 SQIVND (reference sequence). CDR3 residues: CASSIGGFYEQYF. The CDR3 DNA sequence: TGTGCCAGTAGTATCGGAGGGTTCTACGAGCAGTACTTC. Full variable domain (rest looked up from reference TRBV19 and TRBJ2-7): DGGITQSPKYLFRKEGQNVTLSCEQNLNHDAMYWYRQDPGQGLRLIYYSQIVNDFQKGDIAEGYSVSREKKESFPLTVTSAQKNPTAFYLCASSIGGFYEQYFGPGTRLTVT.

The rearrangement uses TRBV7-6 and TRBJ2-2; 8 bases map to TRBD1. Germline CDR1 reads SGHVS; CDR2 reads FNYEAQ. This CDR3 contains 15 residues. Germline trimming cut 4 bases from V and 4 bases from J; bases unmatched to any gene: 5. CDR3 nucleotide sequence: TGTGCCAGCAGCTGGACAGGGACGAGCACCGGGGAGCTGTTTTTT. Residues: CASSWTGTSTGELFF.

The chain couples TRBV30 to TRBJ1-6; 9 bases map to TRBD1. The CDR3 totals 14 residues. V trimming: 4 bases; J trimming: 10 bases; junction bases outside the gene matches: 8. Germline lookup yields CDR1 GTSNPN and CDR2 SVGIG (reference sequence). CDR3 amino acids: CAWITRQGGSPLHF. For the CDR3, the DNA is TGTGCCTGGATTACTCGACAGGGGGGATCACCCCTCCACTTT.

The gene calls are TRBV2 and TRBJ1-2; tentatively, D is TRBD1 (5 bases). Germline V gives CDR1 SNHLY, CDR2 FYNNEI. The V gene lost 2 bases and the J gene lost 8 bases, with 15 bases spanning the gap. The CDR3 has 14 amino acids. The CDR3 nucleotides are TGTGCCAGCAGTGAAACCAGGGCGGAGGGCGGCTACACCTTC. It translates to CASSETRAEGGYTF.

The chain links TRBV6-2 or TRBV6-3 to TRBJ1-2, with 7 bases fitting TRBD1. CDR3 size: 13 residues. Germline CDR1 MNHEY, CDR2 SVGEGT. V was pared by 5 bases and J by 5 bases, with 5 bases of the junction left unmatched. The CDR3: CASSHGTVYGYTF. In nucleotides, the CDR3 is TGTGCCAGCAGTCACGGGACAGTATATGGCTACACCTTC.

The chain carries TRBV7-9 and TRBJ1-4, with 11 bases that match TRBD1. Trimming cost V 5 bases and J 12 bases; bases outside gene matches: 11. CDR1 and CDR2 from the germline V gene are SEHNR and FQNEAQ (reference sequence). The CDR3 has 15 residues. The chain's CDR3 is CASSPSGQGVRELFF. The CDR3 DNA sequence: TGTGCCAGCAGCCCGTCGGGACAGGGGGTCAGGGAACTGTTTTTT.

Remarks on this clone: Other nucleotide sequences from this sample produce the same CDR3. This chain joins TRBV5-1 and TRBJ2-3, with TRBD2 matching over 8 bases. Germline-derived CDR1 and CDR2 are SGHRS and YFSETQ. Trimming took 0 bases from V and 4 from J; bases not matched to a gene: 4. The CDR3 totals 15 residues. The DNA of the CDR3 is TGCGCCAGCAGCTTGGGGCTAGCGGGTGCAGATACGCAGTATTTT. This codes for CASSLGLAGADTQYF. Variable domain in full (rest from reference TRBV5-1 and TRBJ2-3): KAGVTQTPRYLIKTRGQQVTLSCSPISGHRSVSWYQQTPGQGLQFLFEYFSETQRNKGNFPGRFSGRQFSNSRSEMNVSTLELGDSALYLCASSLGLAGADTQYFGPGTRLTVL.

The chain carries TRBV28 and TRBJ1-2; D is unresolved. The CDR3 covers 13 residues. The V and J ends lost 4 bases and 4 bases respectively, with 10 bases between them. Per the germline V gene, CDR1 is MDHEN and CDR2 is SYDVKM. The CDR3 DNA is TGTGCCAGCAGTTATGGGCAGGTCTATGGCTACACCTTC. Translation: CASSYGQVYGYTF.

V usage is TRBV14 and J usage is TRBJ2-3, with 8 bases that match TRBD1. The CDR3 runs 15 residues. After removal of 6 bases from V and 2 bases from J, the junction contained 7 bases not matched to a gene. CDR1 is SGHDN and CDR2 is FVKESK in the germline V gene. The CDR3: CASSLRTGITDTQYF. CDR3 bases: TGTGCCAGCAGTCTTCGGACAGGGATCACAGATACGCAGTATTTT.

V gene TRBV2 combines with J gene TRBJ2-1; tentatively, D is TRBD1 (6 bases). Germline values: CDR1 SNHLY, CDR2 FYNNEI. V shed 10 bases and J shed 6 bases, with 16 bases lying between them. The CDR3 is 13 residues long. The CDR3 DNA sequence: TGTGCCACCAGAAGGGACACGAGCAATGAGCAGTTCTTC. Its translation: CATRRDTSNEQFF.

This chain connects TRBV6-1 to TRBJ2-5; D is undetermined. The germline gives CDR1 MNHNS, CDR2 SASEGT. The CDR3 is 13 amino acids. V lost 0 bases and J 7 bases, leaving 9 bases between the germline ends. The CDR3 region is CASSEAPWGTQYF. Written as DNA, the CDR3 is TGTGCCAGCAGTGAAGCGCCATGGGGGACCCAGTACTTC.